The clone carrying this T cell receptor (beta chain) was seen once. This entry is derived from a study of blood T cell repertoires in COVID-19. The wider study: Acute and convalescent COVID-19 samples came from the United States, Italy and Spain. T cells, B-cell-depleted T cells, or PBMCs provided the cDNA or gDNA that served as material.

The CDR3 extends over 13 amino acids. The germline CDR1 and CDR2 sequences are MNHEY and SVGAGI. V was clipped by 2 bases and J by 3 bases, with 7 bases between them. Original methodology: Amplification from reference gene primers served as the basis for estimated nucleated cell counts. Generated by immunoSEQ multiplex PCR, the TCRdb table keeps only in-frame clones and is missing some. V, J and clone size reflect that table, while D and trimming were determined from the DNA. The sample carries some 120,000 clones, roughly 90% recorded once. This sequence originates from a man aged 50-59 years with active COVID-19. The V call is TRBV6-5, the J call TRBJ1-1; D call uncertain. What was sequenced was peripheral blood. This chain's CDR3 is CASSYEEDTEAFF. Written as DNA, the CDR3 is TGTGCCAGCAGTTACGAGGAGGACACTGAAGCTTTCTTT.